The 22 T cell receptor beta chains in this list originate from one sample, sequenced in a study of metastatic and nonmetastatic thyroid tumors. Ahead of thyroid surgery, no patient had received treatment of any kind. TCRdb reprocessed the PCR reads via MiXCR. The table has tens of thousands of clones, under 15% seen once; the top ten hold approximately 8.8%. Material for sequencing was tumor tissue. These receptors originate from a female donor with papillary thyroid cancer or a benign thyroid nodule (not recorded which). Some clones in this sample may be carry-over from other donors' samples.

This clone was detected ten times or more. The chain recombines TRBV20-1 with TRBJ2-1, with D perhaps matching TRBD2 (7 bases). The germline V gene has CDR1 DFQATT and CDR2 SNEGSKA (reference sequence). There are 14 residues in the CDR3. Trimming removed 6 bases from V and 5 bases from J, with 17 bases in between. The CDR3 bases are TGCAGTGCCCCAACTAGCGAGGGGGACAATGAGCAGTTCTTC. As protein: CSAPTSEGDNEQFF.

In its sample, this clone was seen many times. V usage is TRBV28 and J usage is TRBJ1-6; D remains unclear. CDR3 length: 15 amino acids. Germline CDR1 MDHEN, CDR2 SYDVKM. V was clipped by 6 bases and J by 5 bases, with 14 bases between them. CDR3 loop: CASSDLDVDNSPLHF. CDR3 DNA sequence: TGTGCCAGCAGCGACTTGGACGTAGATAATTCACCCCTCCACTTT.

This clone was found many times. The gene calls are TRBV12-3 or TRBV12-4 and TRBJ2-5; D is uncertain. The CDR3 is 14 residues long. Trimming pared 5 bases from V and 1 base from J, leaving 11 bases between. The CDR3 DNA follows: TGTGCCAGCAGTCAAAATTTGATCCAAGAGACCCAGTACTTC. It specifies CASSQNLIQETQYF.

The CDR3 nucleotides are TGTGCCAGCAGTGATGTGAGAGCGGGCGGGGAGCTGTTTTTT. Translated, it gives CASSDVRAGGELFF. The chain has TRBV2 and TRBJ2-2; a possible D gene is TRBD2 (6 bases). Trimming pared 3 bases from V and 7 bases from J, leaving 12 bases between. Per the germline V gene, CDR1 is SNHLY and CDR2 is FYNNEI. This CDR3 is built from 14 residues.

This clone was observed at least ten times. The germline gene is not matched at one end of the junction; a read error may be the cause. This chain connects TRBV7-7 to TRBJ2-1, with TRBD2 matching 7 bases. CDR3 length equals 15 residues. Germline V gives CDR1 SSHAT, CDR2 FNYEAQ (reference sequence). The CDR3 is CASSLDAGEVNEQFF. In DNA form, the CDR3 reads TGTGCTAGCAGCTTAGACGCGGGAGAGGTGAATGAGCAGTTCTTC. Supplemented by reference TRBV7-7 and TRBJ2-1, the full variable domain reads GAGVSQSPRYKVTKRGQDVTLRCDPISSHATLYWYQQALGQGPEFLTYFNYEAQPDKSGLPSDRFSAERPEGSISTLTIQRTEQRDSAMYRCASSLDAGEVNEQFFGPGTRLTVL.

This clone was counted ten times or more. This rearrangement joins TRBV4-1 to TRBJ1-4; D may be TRBD1 (5 bases). The CDR3 consists of 16 residues. The V end lost 4 bases, the J end lost 0 bases, and 12 bases lay between the germline ends. Germline assignment: CDR1 MGHRA and CDR2 YSYEKL. The CDR3 reads CASSRLDTPTNEKLFF. CDR3 in DNA: TGCGCCAGCAGCCGATTGGACACACCAACTAATGAAAAACTGTTTTTT.

This clone was counted many times. V is TRBV7-9 and J is TRBJ2-1; TRBD2 agrees at 7 bases. J lost 3 bases, V lost 3 bases, and 8 bases had no gene match. Germline V CDR1 and CDR2: SEHNR, FQNEAQ (reference sequence). This CDR3 is 16 amino acids long. Here the CDR3 DNA reads TGTGCCAGCAGCTTTAATTTTGAGCGGGGCTACAATGAGCAGTTCTTC. Translating it yields CASSFNFERGYNEQFF.

This clone was found many times. This chain joins TRBV20-1 and TRBJ1-2; 7 nucleotides line up with TRBD1. The CDR3 contains 16 residues. V shed 1 base, J shed 3 bases, and the junction held 11 bases outside the gene matches. Germline V gene data show CDR1 as DFQATT and CDR2 as SNEGSKA (reference sequence). CDR3 DNA: TGCAGTGCTAGAGGGGACAGTGTTTTTTTTGACTATGGCTACACCTTC. Protein product: CSARGDSVFFDYGYTF.

Ten or more counts support this clone. The gene calls are TRBV20-1 and TRBJ1-2; D gene unclear. Germline V lookup: CDR1 DFQATT, CDR2 SNEGSKA (reference sequence). Trimming pared 4 bases from V and 8 bases from J, leaving 17 bases between. CDR3 length: 13 amino acids. The CDR3 nucleotides read TGCAGTGCTATCCACTTCACCCCGGAGGGCTACACCTTC. Its protein product is CSAIHFTPEGYTF.

The chain uses TRBV5-1 and TRBJ2-1; D could derive from TRBD1 or TRBD2 (6 bases each). V lost 1 base and J 8 bases, leaving 16 bases between the germline ends. CDR1 and CDR2 (germline): SGHRS, YFSETQ. CDR3 length equals 15 residues. The CDR3 sequence: CASSLSIWRGDEQFF. CDR3 nucleotide sequence: TGCGCCAGCAGCTTGTCCATCTGGAGGGGGGATGAGCAGTTCTTC. The entire variable domain, with the rest obtained from reference TRBV5-1 and TRBJ2-1, is as follows: KAGVTQTPRYLIKTRGQQVTLSCSPISGHRSVSWYQQTPGQGLQFLFEYFSETQRNKGNFPGRFSGRQFSNSRSEMNVSTLELGDSALYLCASSLSIWRGDEQFFGPGTRLTVL.

This clone was counted many times. A much larger clonotype is one base distant, so this may be a read error. This specimen includes other DNA sequences encoding the same CDR3. The genes are TRBV11-2 and TRBJ2-1, with a weak D call TRBD2 (5 bases). Trimming removed 9 bases from V and 9 bases from J, with 12 bases in between. Germline CDR1 is SGHAT and CDR2 is FQNNGV. The CDR3 covers 11 residues. CDR3 region: CASSVVSEQFF. The CDR3 DNA follows: TGTGCCAGTAGCGTAGTAAGTGAGCAGTTCTTC. Using reference TRBV11-2 and TRBJ2-1 for the parts outside the CDR3, the full variable domain is EAGVAQSPRYKIIEKRQSVAFWCNPISGHATLYWYQQILGQGPKLLIQFQNNGVVDDSQLPKDRFSAERLKGVDSTLKIQPAKLEDSAVYLCASSVVSEQFFGPGTRLTVL.

This clone was seen only a few times. Given a much more abundant clone one base away, this may be a read error. The chain uses TRBV25-1 and TRBJ2-5, with D possibly being TRBD2 (5 bases). In germline, CDR1 is MGHDK, CDR2 SYGVNS. V was shortened by 2 bases and J by 1 base, with 17 bases between the two germline ends. This CDR3 has 17 residues. The CDR3 spells CASSEKSRGSVQETQYF. The CDR3 DNA sequence: TGTGCCAGCAGTGAAAAATCCCGAGGGTCCGTCCAAGAGACCCAGTACTTC.

J is TRBJ2-2 and V is TRBV10-3; D uncertain. Per germline, CDR1 ENHRY and CDR2 SYGVKD. The CDR3 extends over 16 amino acids. Trimming cost V 7 bases and J 3 bases, with 18 bases left between them. The CDR3 coding sequence is TGTGCCATCAACCCCCATGGTGGGGTGGACACCGGGGAGCTGTTTTTT. This encodes CAINPHGGVDTGELFF.

With regard to this clone: At one end, the junction sequence differs from germline, possibly due to a read error. J is TRBJ2-1 and V is TRBV20-1; tentative D call: TRBD2 (6 bases). The CDR3 length is 15 residues. CDR1 and CDR2 (germline): DFQATT, SNEGSKA (reference sequence). The CDR3 DNA sequence: TGCAGTGCTAGAGGCTTGGGGGAGGTTGGAAATGATCAGTTCTTC. It specifies CSARGLGEVGNDQFF.

A remark on this clone: A much larger clone lies a single base off, so this may be a read error. CDR3 bases: TGTGCCAGCTCACCGGACAACGCTGAAGCTTTCTTT. This translates into CASSPDNAEAFF. The rearrangement joins TRBV18 to TRBJ1-1; D may be TRBD1 (5 bases). The CDR3 runs 12 residues. V lost 3 bases and J lost 6, with 8 bases in between. Germline V CDR1 and CDR2: KGHSH, LQKENI.

This clone occurred many times. This rearrangement joins TRBV20-1 to TRBJ1-5, with 9 bases aligning to TRBD1. This CDR3 contains 13 residues. Germline V gene lookup returns CDR1 DFQATT and CDR2 SNEGSKA (reference sequence). The V and J ends lost 7 bases and 7 bases, in that order; junction bases with no gene match: 8. The CDR3 protein is CSVHRGQGQPQHF. CDR3 bases: TGCAGTGTCCACAGGGGGCAGGGACAGCCCCAGCATTTT.

Only a few counts were recorded for this clone. A junction end diverges from the germline sequence, so it may reflect a read error. The chain combines TRBV6-1 with TRBJ1-6, with 8 bases matching TRBD1. CDR1 and CDR2 (germline): MNHNS, SASEGT. CDR3 length equals 15 residues. Here the CDR3 DNA reads TGTGCCAGCAGACCCAGGGGGCTAACGGATTCACACCTCCACTTT. Its translation: CASRPRGLTDSHLHF.

This clone has at least ten counts. The sample has other DNA sequences that encode this CDR3 too. The rearrangement joins TRBV20-1 to TRBJ2-3; 10 bases map to TRBD2. Trimming removed 6 bases from V and 5 bases from J; junction bases left unmatched: 8. CDR3 length: 14 amino acids. The germline V gene encodes CDR1 DFQATT and CDR2 SNEGSKA (reference sequence). This chain's CDR3 is CSALASGRGDTQYF. The CDR3 region has the DNA TGCAGTGCCCTGGCTAGCGGGAGAGGAGATACGCAGTATTTT.

Ten or more counts support this clone. The V and J genes are TRBV6-5 and TRBJ2-1; the match to TRBD2 covers 7 bases. This CDR3 spans 17 amino acids. V lost 2 bases, J lost 5 bases, and 12 bases stayed unmatched. Germline V gene lookup returns CDR1 MNHEY and CDR2 SVGAGI. This CDR3 is CASSYPKALAYDNEQFF. CDR3 bases: TGTGCCAGCAGTTACCCAAAGGCACTAGCGTACGACAATGAGCAGTTCTTC.

At least ten counts were recorded for this clone. V is TRBV10-3 and J is TRBJ2-1; 12 bases align to TRBD2. The CDR3 runs 15 residues. CDR1 ENHRY and CDR2 SYGVKD come from the germline V gene. With V trimmed by 5 bases and J by 10 bases, 9 bases remained unmatched. CDR3 in DNA: TGTGCCATCAGTAATACAGGGGGACTAGCGGGCGAGCAGTTCTTC. Protein product: CAISNTGGLAGEQFF.

At least ten counts were recorded for this clone. This rearrangement joins TRBV20-1 to TRBJ2-1, with D maybe TRBD2 (6 bases). This CDR3 is built from 15 residues. Per the germline V gene, CDR1 is DFQATT and CDR2 is SNEGSKA (reference sequence). Trimming pared 6 bases from V and 0 bases from J, leaving 15 bases between. CDR3 DNA: TGCAGTGCGCTCCGGGACTTGAGCTCCTACAATGAGCAGTTCTTC. Translation gives CSALRDLSSYNEQFF.

This chain joins TRBV11-2 and TRBJ2-3; TRBD2 agrees at 8 bases. The CDR3 has 16 residues. CDR1 and CDR2 (germline): SGHAT, FQNNGV. V trimming: 7 bases; J trimming: 0 bases; junction bases outside the gene matches: 9. This CDR3 reads CASTGRSGGSTDTQYF. The CDR3 region has the DNA TGTGCCAGCACGGGGAGGTCGGGAGGGAGCACAGATACGCAGTATTTT.